There are a few counts of the clone carrying this T cell receptor beta chain. What it binds is not known. Sequencing relied on a cDNA template that was reverse transcribed from extracted RNA. Libraries were prepared by immunoSEQ multiplex PCR; TCRdb keeps only in-frame clonotypes and omits some of them. The sample holds about 210,000 clones, under 40% seen once. The sample originates from a study of CD8+ T cells in alopecia areata. Study summary: Patients in the treated group were given tofacitinib by mouth, 5 to 10 mg twice a day. Treated patients received severity scores based on the percentage of scalp area affected. The study, taken as a whole, reports: Higher clonality was seen in lesional scalp than in normal scalp, especially in alopecia totalis/universalis.

Germline CDR1 and CDR2: MNHNY and SVGAGI (reference sequence). This CDR3 is built from 14 residues. The V end was cut by 1 base, the J end by 3 bases, with 10 bases between. Treatment denoted: oral pan-JAK inhibitor, 5-10 mg twice daily. This receptor was obtained from a human donor with alopecia areata. V usage is TRBV6-6 and J usage is TRBJ2-7; D ambiguous. The sequencing used CD4+ T cells sorted from blood, collected between weeks 30 and 35, from a patient treated with tofacitinib. CDR3 amino acids: CASSYWQASYEQYF. The CDR3, as DNA: TGTGCCAGCAGTTACTGGCAGGCCAGCTACGAGCAGTACTTC.